Shown below are 22 T cell receptor beta chains from a single sample sequenced in a study of STAT5B mutations in CD4+ large granular lymphocyte leukemia. Assay used: immunoSEQ multiplex PCR; TCRdb lists only in-frame clones, some missing. This sample yields some 40,000 clones, of which about 86% are seen a single time; 2.6% belongs to the top ten. The sample taken for sequencing was CD4+ T cells from blood buffy coats. The source of these receptors is a human donor in good health.

The chain recombines TRBV7-9 with TRBJ1-1, with D possibly TRBD1 on 6 matching bases. Between the trimmed V and J ends, which lost 1 base and 5 bases, there was a span of 11 bases. Germline V gives CDR1 SEHNR, CDR2 FQNEAQ (reference sequence). The CDR3 has 14 residues. Here the CDR3 reads CASSLVVRGTEAFF. The CDR3 DNA sequence: TGTGCCAGCAGCTTAGTAGTCAGGGGTACTGAAGCTTTCTTT.

The gene calls are TRBV2 and TRBJ2-1, with TRBD2 identical over 8 bases. From germline, CDR1 is SNHLY and CDR2 FYNNEI. CDR3 size: 14 residues. V lost 6 bases and J lost 2; bases outside the gene matches: 3. The CDR3 loop is CASRPAGAYNEQFF. DNA of the CDR3: TGTGCCAGCAGACCAGCGGGAGCCTACAATGAGCAGTTCTTC.

The CDR3 protein is CASSTPGQGHEKLFF. The DNA for the CDR3 is TGTGCCAGCTCGACACCGGGACAGGGGCATGAAAAACTGTTTTTT. V gene TRBV25-1 combines with J gene TRBJ1-4; 10 nucleotides align to TRBD1. The CDR3 contains 15 residues. V lost 8 bases, J lost 6 bases, and 9 bases stayed unmatched. Germline V lookup: CDR1 MGHDK, CDR2 SYGVNS.

The chain joins TRBV5-4 to TRBJ2-5; D might be TRBD1 (5 bases). The V and J ends lost 0 bases and 2 bases respectively, with 8 bases between them. The CDR3 is made up of 14 amino acids. Germline V gene sequence: CDR1 SGHNT, CDR2 YYREEE (reference sequence). The CDR3 bases are TGTGCCAGCAGCTTGGCGGCAGGGCAAGAGACCCAGTACTTC. Translated: CASSLAAGQETQYF.

The chain carries TRBV5-1 and TRBJ1-1; weak D call: TRBD1 (5 bases). Deletions cut 1 base from V and 1 base from J, with 11 bases between. The V gene's germline CDR1 is SGHRS and CDR2 YFSETQ. The CDR3 has 15 residues. The CDR3 coding sequence is TGCGCCAGCAGCTTGACTAGTGGGGGGAACACTGAAGCTTTCTTT. The encoded protein is CASSLTSGGNTEAFF.

The V and J genes are TRBV5-6 and TRBJ2-7; 7 bases agree with TRBD2. The CDR3 has 17 residues. Trimming removed 4 bases from V and 2 bases from J; junction bases left unmatched: 15. Germline values: CDR1 SGHDT, CDR2 YYEEEE. As DNA, the CDR3 is TGTGCCAGCAGCCGATTCGCTACCGGGACTACAACCTACGAGCAGTACTTC. This sequence encodes CASSRFATGTTTYEQYF.

This clone was counted only a few times. V is TRBV5-4 and J is TRBJ1-1; 8 bases agree with TRBD1. CDR1 and CDR2 (germline): SGHNT, YYREEE (reference sequence). Trimming cost V 4 bases and J 5 bases; bases outside gene matches: 10. This CDR3 spans 15 amino acids. The CDR3: CASSGGQGWETEAFF. The DNA for the CDR3 is TGTGCCAGCAGCGGCGGACAGGGTTGGGAAACTGAAGCTTTCTTT.

The V and J genes are TRBV5-1 and TRBJ1-4; D not resolved. Germline CDR1 SGHRS, CDR2 YFSETQ. This CDR3 region has 14 residues. V lost 2 bases, J lost 4 bases, and 9 bases lay in between. Written as DNA, the CDR3 is TGCGCCAGCAGCTTTGGAGGGAATAATGAAAAACTGTTTTTT. This sequence encodes CASSFGGNNEKLFF.

This clone was found a few times. This rearrangement joins TRBV7-2 to TRBJ2-7, with unresolved D. The CDR3 loop spans 13 amino acids. V lost 1 base to trimming and J lost 0 bases, with 4 bases between them. Per the germline V gene, CDR1 is SGHTA and CDR2 is FQGNSA. The chain's CDR3 is CASSLDDSYEQYF. CDR3 bases: TGTGCCAGCAGCTTAGACGACTCCTACGAGCAGTACTTC.

This clone appeared once. V gene TRBV5-1 combines with J gene TRBJ1-1; maybe TRBD1 (5 bases). V was cut by 2 bases and J by 2 bases, with 10 bases left in between. CDR3 length: 14 residues. Germline V gene lookup returns CDR1 SGHRS and CDR2 YFSETQ. The CDR3 spells CASSLMGPNTEAFF. The CDR3 DNA sequence: TGCGCCAGCAGCTTAATGGGACCCAACACTGAAGCTTTCTTT. Complete variable domain (other parts from reference TRBV5-1 and TRBJ1-1): KAGVTQTPRYLIKTRGQQVTLSCSPISGHRSVSWYQQTPGQGLQFLFEYFSETQRNKGNFPGRFSGRQFSNSRSEMNVSTLELGDSALYLCASSLMGPNTEAFFGQGTRLTVV.

The sample holds one count of this clone. The chain uses TRBV7-9 and TRBJ2-1; tentative D call: TRBD2 (6 bases). Germline-derived CDR1 and CDR2 are SEHNR and FQNEAQ (reference sequence). V lost 0 bases, J lost 7 bases, and 10 bases lay in between. The CDR3 spans 14 residues. CDR3 sequence: CASSLATSSNEQFF. The CDR3 bases are TGTGCCAGCAGCTTAGCAACTAGCAGTAATGAGCAGTTCTTC.

This chain connects TRBV4-3 to TRBJ1-2; 12 positions agree with TRBD1. The CDR3 sequence is 14 residues long. The V and J ends lost 5 bases and 7 bases, in that order; junction bases with no gene match: 5. In germline, CDR1 is LGHNA, CDR2 YSLEER. CDR3 DNA sequence: TGCGCCAGCAGCTTAGGGACAGGGGGCTTTGGCTACACCTTC. This codes for CASSLGTGGFGYTF.

This chain links TRBV30 with TRBJ1-1; 7 bases match TRBD1. Trimming at V came to 2 bases and at J to 1 base, leaving 1 base not matched to a gene. CDR1 GTSNPN and CDR2 SVGIG come from the germline V gene (reference sequence). This CDR3 region has 13 residues. CDR3 sequence: CAWSYRGNTEAFF. CDR3 nucleotide sequence: TGTGCCTGGAGTTACAGGGGGAACACTGAAGCTTTCTTT.

In this sample, this clone turned up once. This chain joins TRBV10-3 and TRBJ1-2, with 9 positions matching TRBD1. Trimming removed 5 bases from V and 6 bases from J; junction bases left unmatched: 13. Germline V gene lookup returns CDR1 ENHRY and CDR2 SYGVKD. This CDR3 has 16 amino acids. For the CDR3, the DNA is TGTGCCATCAGTCCTGACCCGGGACAGGGAATAGATGGCTACACCTTC. Translation gives CAISPDPGQGIDGYTF.

This clone was found once. J is TRBJ2-1 and V is TRBV11-2, with 8 positions matching TRBD2. Trimming at V came to 4 bases and at J to 6 bases, leaving 11 bases not matched to a gene. The CDR3 has 16 residues. Germline CDR1 SGHAT, CDR2 FQNNGV. The CDR3 DNA follows: TGTGCCAGCAGCTACCGGGTTAGCGGGGTATTCAATGAGCAGTTCTTC. Translation: CASSYRVSGVFNEQFF.

This clone is a singleton in its sample. The chain uses TRBV10-3 and TRBJ2-5; a possible D gene is TRBD2 (5 bases). Germline values: CDR1 ENHRY, CDR2 SYGVKD. CDR3 length equals 13 residues. V was cut by 6 bases and J by 3 bases, with 11 bases left in between. The CDR3 is CAISPGKEETQYF. CDR3 in DNA: TGTGCCATCAGCCCGGGGAAAGAAGAGACCCAGTACTTC.

The rearrangement uses TRBV30 and TRBJ2-2; D call uncertain. V lost 5 bases and J lost 7, with 8 bases in between. CDR1 is GTSNPN and CDR2 is SVGIG in the germline V gene (reference sequence). There are 11 residues in the CDR3. The chain's CDR3 is CAWRWDGELFF. CDR3 coding DNA: TGTGCCTGGCGGTGGGACGGGGAGCTGTTTTTT.

The chain is built from TRBV7-6 and TRBJ2-3, with D perhaps matching TRBD2 (5 bases). V was shortened by 4 bases and J by 2 bases, with 13 bases between the two germline ends. Germline V gene data show CDR1 as SGHVS and CDR2 as FNYEAQ. The CDR3 has 15 residues. Written as DNA, the CDR3 is TGTGCCAGCAGCTCCCAGGAGCGGCTCACAGATACGCAGTATTTT. This sequence encodes CASSSQERLTDTQYF.

The chain joins TRBV28 to TRBJ2-7; 7 bases agree with TRBD2. In germline, CDR1 is MDHEN, CDR2 SYDVKM. The CDR3 is 15 amino acids. V shed 7 bases and J 1 base; nucleotides not matched to a gene: 10. DNA of the CDR3: TGTGCCAGCACCAAAAGGGGCGGGAGTTCCTACGAGCAGTACTTC. It yields the protein CASTKRGGSSYEQYF.

This chain connects TRBV5-4 to TRBJ2-5; a possible D gene is TRBD2 (6 bases). Trimming left V 4 bases short and J 0 bases short, with 7 bases between. This CDR3 spans 13 amino acids. The V gene's germline CDR1 is SGHNT and CDR2 YYREEE (reference sequence). The CDR3 DNA reads as TGTGCCAGCAGCCCGGGGGACCAAGAGACCCAGTACTTC. Translated: CASSPGDQETQYF.

This clone was detected only a few times. V and J are TRBV5-1 and TRBJ1-2; D may be TRBD1 (5 bases). Trimming cost V 0 bases and J 4 bases, with 10 bases left between them. Germline CDR1 reads SGHRS; CDR2 reads YFSETQ. This CDR3 comprises 14 residues. This CDR3 reads CASSLEGSLYGYTF. The CDR3 bases are TGCGCCAGCAGCTTGGAGGGGAGTCTCTATGGCTACACCTTC. The variable domain in full, with the rest retrieved from reference TRBV5-1 and TRBJ1-2, is KAGVTQTPRYLIKTRGQQVTLSCSPISGHRSVSWYQQTPGQGLQFLFEYFSETQRNKGNFPGRFSGRQFSNSRSEMNVSTLELGDSALYLCASSLEGSLYGYTFGSGTRLTVV.

In DNA form, the CDR3 reads TGCGCCAGCAGCTTGGTGAGCGGGCCTCGCACAGATACGCAGTATTTT. Translating gives CASSLVSGPRTDTQYF. This chain uses TRBV5-1 with TRBJ2-3, with D perhaps matching TRBD2 (6 bases). The V end lost 0 bases, the J end lost 1 base, and 12 bases lay between the germline ends. CDR3 length: 16 amino acids. The germline gives CDR1 SGHRS, CDR2 YFSETQ.